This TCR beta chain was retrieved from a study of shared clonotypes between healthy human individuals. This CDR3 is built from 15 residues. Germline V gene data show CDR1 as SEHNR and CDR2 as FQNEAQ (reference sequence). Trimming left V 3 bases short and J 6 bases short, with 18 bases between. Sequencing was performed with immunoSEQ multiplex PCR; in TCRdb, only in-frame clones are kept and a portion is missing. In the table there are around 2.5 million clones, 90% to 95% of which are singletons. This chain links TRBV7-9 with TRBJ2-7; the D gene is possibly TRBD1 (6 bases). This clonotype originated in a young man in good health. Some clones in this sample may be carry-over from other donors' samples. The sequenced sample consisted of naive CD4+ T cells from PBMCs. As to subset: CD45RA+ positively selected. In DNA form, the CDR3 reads TGTGCCAGCAGCTTTCAGGGGCTGGTGATCGTCGAGCAGTACTTC. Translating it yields CASSFQGLVIVEQYF.